Presented here are 5 T cell receptor beta chains from one specimen sequenced in a study of cytomegalovirus exposure and HLA in healthy donors. PCR employed 60 Vbeta and 13 Jbeta primers. Repertoires were generated with immunoSEQ multiplex PCR, while TCRdb's copy carries only in-frame clones and drops some. This sample has about 140,000 clones, with approximately 78% found just once. Sequences were obtained from PBMCs. Receptors originate from a woman between 40 and 55 years old in good health and CMV-seropositive.

This sequence joins TRBV11-3 and TRBJ1-3; no clear D gene. The CDR3 is 14 residues long. Germline V lookup: CDR1 SGHNT, CDR2 YENEEA. V was clipped by 2 bases and J by 8 bases, with 13 bases between them. CDR3 in amino acids: CASSLIGSTHTIYF. The CDR3 region has the DNA TGTGCCAGCAGCTTAATCGGGTCCACACACACCATATATTTT.

This clone was seen more than once but under ten times. V gene TRBV14 combines with J gene TRBJ1-2; the match to TRBD1 covers 9 bases. The CDR3 is 13 amino acids. The V gene end was trimmed by 9 bases and the J gene end by 4 bases; junction bases not matched to a gene: 6. CDR1 is SGHDN and CDR2 is FVKESK in the germline V gene. The CDR3 reads CASSDRGSYGYTF. CDR3 DNA sequence: TGTGCCAGTAGCGACAGGGGGTCCTATGGCTACACCTTC.

This sequence joins TRBV7-8 and TRBJ2-7; 10 bases map to TRBD1. The length of the CDR3 is 16 residues. Per the germline V gene, CDR1 is SGHVS and CDR2 is FQNEAQ. J lost 5 bases, V lost 6 bases, and 13 bases had no gene match. CDR3 in amino acids: CASSYERDRGGHEQYF. The CDR3, as DNA: TGTGCCAGCAGTTACGAGCGGGACAGGGGCGGCCACGAGCAGTACTTC.

This chain connects TRBV7-8 to TRBJ2-1, with D possibly TRBD2 on 5 matching bases. V was shortened by 5 bases and J by 4 bases, with 18 bases between the two germline ends. Germline CDR1 and CDR2: SGHVS and FQNEAQ. The CDR3 has 16 amino acids. The CDR3 loop is CASSPKAAQGYNEQFF. CDR3 in DNA: TGTGCCAGCAGCCCCAAAGCGGCCCAAGGGTACAATGAGCAGTTCTTC.

The V gene is TRBV9, the J gene TRBJ2-7, with D possibly being TRBD1 (6 bases). The germline gives CDR1 SGDLS, CDR2 YYNGEE. CDR3 size: 15 residues. V was cut by 1 base and J by 3 bases, with 14 bases left in between. Written as DNA, the CDR3 is TGTGCCAGCAGCGTACAGGGGCCCAAGGTCTACGAGCAGTACTTC. Translated, it gives CASSVQGPKVYEQYF.